The present T cell receptor beta chain was sequenced within a study of T cell responses to AZD1222 COVID-19 vaccine. Worth noting for this clone: Antigen unknown.

Study results and caveats: Only a handful of AZD1222 recipients, several in all, had baseline seropositivity.

Clones were read by immunoSEQ multiplex PCR, and TCRdb kept only the in-frame ones, dropping some. Among roughly 150,000 clones listed, approximately 89% were seen once. The source material was peripheral blood, sampled 28 days after the second AZD1222 dose. The sequence derives from an adult who received the AZD1222 COVID-19 vaccine.

CDR3 DNA: TGTGCCAGTAGTACCGGACTGTACAATCAGCCCCAGCATTTT. Its protein product is CASSTGLYNQPQHF. This rearrangement joins TRBV19 to TRBJ1-5, with unresolved D. The V end lost 4 bases, the J end lost 3 bases, and 10 bases lay between the germline ends. The CDR3 is 14 amino acids. Germline V gives CDR1 LNHDA, CDR2 SQIVND (reference sequence).